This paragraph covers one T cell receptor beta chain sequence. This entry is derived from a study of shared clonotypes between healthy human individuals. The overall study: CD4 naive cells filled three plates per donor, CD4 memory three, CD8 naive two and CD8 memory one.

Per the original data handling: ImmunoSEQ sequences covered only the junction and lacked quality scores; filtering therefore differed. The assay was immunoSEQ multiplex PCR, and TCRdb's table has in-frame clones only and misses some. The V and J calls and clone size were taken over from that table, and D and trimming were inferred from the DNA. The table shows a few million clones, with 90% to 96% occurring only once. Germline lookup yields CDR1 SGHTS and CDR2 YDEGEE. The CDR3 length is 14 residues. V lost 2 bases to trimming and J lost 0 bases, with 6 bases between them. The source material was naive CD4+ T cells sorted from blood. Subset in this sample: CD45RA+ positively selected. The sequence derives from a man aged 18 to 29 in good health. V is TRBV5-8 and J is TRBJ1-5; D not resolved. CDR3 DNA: TGTGCCAGCAGCTTAAGGTATAGCAATCAGCCCCAGCATTTT. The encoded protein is CASSLRYSNQPQHF. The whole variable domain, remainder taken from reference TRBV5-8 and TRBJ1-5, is EAGVTQSPTHLIKTRGQQATLRCSPISGHTSVYWYQQALGLGLQFLLWYDEGEERNRGNFPPRFSGRQFPNYSSELNVNALELEDSALYLCASSLRYSNQPQHFGDGTRLSIL.